The rows below give T cell receptor beta chains drawn from one sample of a study of OX40 agonist ivuxolimab in advanced cancers. Profiled with immunoSEQ multiplex PCR; TCRdb holds only in-frame clones, not every one. The table records tens of thousands of clones, roughly 90% of them present only once. This sample comprised CD4+ or CD8+ T cells sorted from blood, obtained in a trial of the OX40 agonist ivuxolimab. Receptors originate from an adult with an advanced solid tumor such as melanoma, head and neck, liver or kidney cancer. The conserved cysteine and the conserved F or W are not part of the CDR3 here. Size is stated for part of the rows, as once, few or many counts, or as a class when the clone is expanded.

CDR3 protein: ASRAGTQANYGYT; V gene: TRBV5-1; J gene: TRBJ1-2; clone size: -
CDR3 protein: ASSFESNRGLS; V gene: TRBV7-2; J gene: TRBJ2-7; clone size: -
CDR3 protein: ASSPRASSGNTIY; V gene: TRBV19; J gene: TRBJ1-3; clone size: once
CDR3 protein: ASSLYGSYSNQPQH; V gene: TRBV27; J gene: TRBJ1-5; clone size: -
CDR3 protein: ASSLDGRGSYGYT; V gene: TRBV7-9; J gene: TRBJ1-2; clone size: -
CDR3 protein: ASSLIGGINYGYT; V gene: TRBV5-4; J gene: TRBJ1-2; clone size: -
CDR3 protein: ASSLYQTQVSYNEQF; V gene: TRBV28; J gene: TRBJ2-1; clone size: -
CDR3 protein: ASSVEGYSNQPQH; V gene: TRBV9; J gene: TRBJ1-5; clone size: -
CDR3 protein: ASSLEGPKRTQY; V gene: TRBV11-3; J gene: TRBJ2-5; clone size: -
CDR3 protein: ASRHPTNYGYT; V gene: TRBV28; J gene: TRBJ1-2; clone size: -